Presented here are 24 T cell receptor beta chains from one specimen sequenced in a study of CD8 T cells in ankylosing spondylitis. General study results and limits: The study identified a TCR beta motif of roughly eight highly homologous variants that appeared characteristic of ankylosing spondylitis blood.

Via MiXCR, TCRdb re-called the 5' RACE reads, giving one row per CDR3 protein. The table includes roughly 700,000 distinct CDR3 sequences, 15% to 20% detected once. For these receptors, no antigen is known. Input material: blood, either unsorted or a sorted T cell fraction (not recorded which). Source of these receptors: a male donor with ankylosing spondylitis.

This clonotype came up a few times. V is TRBV7-2 and J is TRBJ2-7; a weak D match, TRBD1 (6 bases). Germline CDR1 is SGHTA and CDR2 is FQGNSA. Trimming stripped 6 bases from V and 3 bases from J, with 12 bases between. There are 13 residues in the CDR3. The CDR3 is CASRIGGGYEQYF. The DNA for the CDR3 is TGTGCCAGCAGGATAGGGGGTGGCTACGAGCAGTACTTC.

This clonotype was observed a handful of times. DNA of the CDR3: TGTGCCAGCAGCCATAGCGGGGCCAGCTCCTACAATGAGCAGTTCTTC. It translates to CASSHSGASSYNEQFF. This chain uses TRBV12-3 or TRBV12-4 with TRBJ2-1; 8 nucleotides agree with TRBD2. V lost 6 bases, J lost 0 bases, and 7 bases stayed unmatched. The CDR3 has 16 residues.

The CDR3 sequence is CASSLALGGSYNEQFF. Written as DNA, the CDR3 is TGTGCCAGCAGTTTAGCGCTAGGAGGCTCCTACAATGAGCAGTTCTTC. The rearrangement links TRBV12-3 or TRBV12-4 to TRBJ2-1; D might be TRBD2 (5 bases). V gave up 0 bases and J gave up 0 bases, with 9 bases separating them. The CDR3 loop spans 16 amino acids.

This clonotype was counted between two and nine times. V and J are TRBV10-3 and TRBJ1-3, with unresolved D. CDR3 length: 15 amino acids. The V and J ends lost 0 bases and 3 bases respectively, with 9 bases between them. CDR1 is ENHRY and CDR2 is SYGVKD in the germline V gene. The CDR3 region is CAISESLKNGNTIYF. As DNA, the CDR3 is TGTGCCATCAGTGAGTCTCTAAAGAATGGAAACACCATATATTTT.

The gene calls are TRBV15 and TRBJ1-1; D unclear. The V gene's germline CDR1 is LNHNV and CDR2 YYDKDF (reference sequence). The CDR3 is 16 residues long. The V end was cut by 8 bases, the J end by 0 bases, with 19 bases between. DNA of the CDR3: TGTGCCACCCTGAGTAGGACCACTCACCTGAACACTGAAGCTTTCTTT. It is translated as CATLSRTTHLNTEAFF.

CDR3 residues: CASSRDRTLTYEQYF. CDR3 sequence (DNA): TGTGCCAGCAGCCGGGACAGAACTCTCACCTACGAGCAGTACTTC. This sequence joins TRBV12-3 or TRBV12-4 and TRBJ2-7, with TRBD1 matching 7 bases. With 6 bases clipped from V and 2 bases from J, the junction kept 10 bases outside the gene matches. The CDR3 loop spans 15 amino acids.

The CDR3, as DNA: TGCGCCAGCAGCTACGGACTGAACGAGCAGTACTTC. This codes for CASSYGLNEQYF. The rearrangement uses TRBV5-1 and TRBJ2-7, with TRBD2 as a possible D gene (5 bases). This CDR3 has 12 amino acids. V lost 3 bases, J lost 5 bases, and 9 bases lay in between. In germline, CDR1 is SGHRS, CDR2 YFSETQ.

The rearrangement links TRBV10-3 to TRBJ1-1, with unresolved D. The germline gives CDR1 ENHRY, CDR2 SYGVKD. This CDR3 spans 14 amino acids. V was shortened by 2 bases and J by 5 bases, with 12 bases between the two germline ends. The CDR3 spells CAISEGSVGTEAFF. DNA for the CDR3: TGTGCCATCAGTGAGGGTAGTGTGGGGACTGAAGCTTTCTTT.

This clonotype was seen more than once but under ten times. The V gene is TRBV4-1, the J gene TRBJ1-2, with unresolved D. This CDR3 contains 14 residues. Germline V gene lookup returns CDR1 MGHRA and CDR2 YSYEKL. V was shortened by 0 bases and J by 5 bases, with 10 bases between the two germline ends. The CDR3 sequence: CASSQEPVDYGYTF. CDR3 nucleotide sequence: TGCGCCAGCAGCCAAGAACCTGTAGATTATGGCTACACCTTC.

The CDR3 loop reads CASSQSTGGPYEQYF. The CDR3 DNA is TGTGCCAGCAGCCAATCTACAGGGGGCCCCTACGAGCAGTACTTC. The chain links TRBV3-1 to TRBJ2-7; 9 positions agree with TRBD1. The CDR3 covers 15 residues. V shed 2 bases, J shed 2 bases, and the junction held 4 bases outside the gene matches. The germline V gene encodes CDR1 LGHDT and CDR2 YNNKEL (reference sequence).

This clonotype was recorded at least ten times. The DNA of the CDR3 is TGTGCCAGCAGCTTAGGCTCGATGGTGCCCCAGCATTTT. Its protein is CASSLGSMVPQHF. The chain joins TRBV7-2 to TRBJ1-5, with D uncertain. Germline V CDR1 and CDR2: SGHTA, FQGNSA. V lost 1 base, J lost 9 bases, and 10 bases lay in between. This CDR3 is built from 13 residues. Looking up the rest from reference TRBV7-2 and TRBJ1-5 gives the full variable domain: GAGVSQSPSNKVTEKGKDVELRCDPISGHTALYWYRQSLGQGLEFLIYFQGNSAPDKSGLPSDRFSAERTGGSVSTLTIQRTQQEDSAVYLCASSLGSMVPQHFGDGTRLSIL.

The chain links TRBV29-1 to TRBJ1-1; no firm D call. The V end was cut by 5 bases, the J end by 1 base, with 11 bases between. The length of the CDR3 is 13 residues. Per germline, CDR1 SQVTM and CDR2 ANQGSEA. CDR3 nucleotides: TGCAGCGTTCGGAGGGAAACGAACACTGAAGCTTTCTTT. Translated: CSVRRETNTEAFF.

The V and J genes are TRBV14 and TRBJ2-2; D is unresolved. Trimming removed 1 base from V and 4 bases from J, with 4 bases in between. There are 13 residues in the CDR3. In germline, CDR1 is SGHDN, CDR2 FVKESK. CDR3 protein: CASSQAPTGELFF. The CDR3, as DNA: TGTGCCAGCAGCCAAGCGCCCACCGGGGAGCTGTTTTTT.

Only a few counts were recorded for this clonotype. The chain employs TRBV12-3 or TRBV12-4 and TRBJ1-3; D may be TRBD1 (5 bases). This CDR3 spans 15 amino acids. V was shortened by 6 bases and J by 0 bases, with 12 bases between the two germline ends. In DNA, the CDR3 is TGTGCCAGCAGACCCGGGGCCACCTCTGGAAACACCATATATTTT. It encodes CASRPGATSGNTIYF.

The chain joins TRBV10-3 to TRBJ1-5, with D uncertain. Deletions cut 3 bases from V and 7 bases from J, with 10 bases between. This CDR3 region has 13 residues. CDR1 and CDR2 from the germline V gene are ENHRY and SYGVKD. The CDR3 nucleotides read TGTGCCATCAGTGAAAGGGCGGGCCAGCCCCAGCATTTT. Amino acid sequence: CAISERAGQPQHF.

The chain carries TRBV3-1 and TRBJ1-2; D gene ambiguous. The germline V gene has CDR1 LGHDT and CDR2 YNNKEL (reference sequence). The CDR3 sequence is 13 residues long. V lost 1 base to trimming and J lost 8 bases, with 11 bases between them. The CDR3 region has the DNA TGTGCCAGCAGCCAAGTCAAGGAAGGCGGCTACACCTTC. This codes for CASSQVKEGGYTF. The full variable domain, in which reference TRBV3-1 and TRBJ1-2 provide the parts outside the CDR3, is DTAVSQTPKYLVTQMGNDKSIKCEQNLGHDTMYWYKQDSKKFLKIMFSYNNKELIINETVPNRFSPKSPDKAHLNLHINSLELGDSAVYFCASSQVKEGGYTFGSGTRLTVV.

This clonotype was observed a few times. The chain uses TRBV7-2 and TRBJ1-4, with D possibly TRBD1 on 5 matching bases. Germline V gene data show CDR1 as SGHTA and CDR2 as FQGNSA. V was clipped by 1 base and J by 5 bases, with 8 bases between them. This CDR3 region has 14 residues. The CDR3 sequence is CASSLGGGNEKLFF. In nucleotides, the CDR3 is TGTGCCAGCAGCTTAGGGGGGGGGAATGAAAAACTGTTTTTT.

The chain employs TRBV19 and TRBJ1-5; maybe TRBD1 (5 bases). Trimming cost V 2 bases and J 7 bases, with 9 bases left between them. This CDR3 has 13 amino acids. In germline, CDR1 is LNHDA, CDR2 SQIVND (reference sequence). CDR3 sequence: CASSIIRDQPQHF. DNA for the CDR3: TGTGCCAGTAGTATAATCCGGGACCAGCCCCAGCATTTT.

This clonotype was seen at least ten times. The chain employs TRBV12-3 or TRBV12-4 and TRBJ2-1; 12 positions agree with TRBD2. This CDR3 has 16 residues. The V segment lost 5 bases and the J segment 4 bases; nucleotides outside the gene matches: 6. CDR3 protein: CASSHLAGGIYNEQFF. Here the CDR3 DNA reads TGTGCCAGCAGTCACCTAGCGGGAGGGATATACAATGAGCAGTTCTTC.

The chain employs TRBV5-1 and TRBJ2-1; TRBD1 agrees at 9 bases. Germline V gene lookup returns CDR1 SGHRS and CDR2 YFSETQ. V lost 4 bases, J lost 8 bases, and 7 bases stayed unmatched. The CDR3 is made up of 14 amino acids. CDR3 in DNA: TGCGCCAGCAGCCGGACAGGGGAAGGGTATGAGCAGTTCTTC. Translating it yields CASSRTGEGYEQFF. Together with reference TRBV5-1 and TRBJ2-1, the CDR3 gives the full variable domain: KAGVTQTPRYLIKTRGQQVTLSCSPISGHRSVSWYQQTPGQGLQFLFEYFSETQRNKGNFPGRFSGRQFSNSRSEMNVSTLELGDSALYLCASSRTGEGYEQFFGPGTRLTVL.

This clonotype was detected a few times. It may be a read error: a sequence one base away is much more abundant. This chain uses TRBV29-1 with TRBJ1-1; D is unresolved. Looked up from germline, CDR1 is SQVTM and CDR2 is ANQGSEA. The CDR3 is 11 amino acids. This CDR3 reads CSVVTGIEALF. DNA of the CDR3: TGCAGCGTTGTTACGGGGATTGAAGCTCTCTTT.

V is TRBV28 and J is TRBJ1-3, with TRBD1 as a possible D gene (5 bases). Trimming removed 4 bases from V and 6 bases from J, with 13 bases in between. Germline CDR1 reads MDHEN; CDR2 reads SYDVKM. This CDR3 is 14 amino acids long. CDR3 in amino acids: CASSSQGRENTIYF. DNA for the CDR3: TGTGCCAGCAGTTCGCAGGGTCGAGAAAACACCATATATTTT.

The chain carries TRBV20-1 and TRBJ2-1; D remains ambiguous. Germline CDR1 reads DFQATT; CDR2 reads SNEGSKA (reference sequence). The CDR3 sequence is 17 residues long. V gave up 1 base and J gave up 1 base, with 17 bases separating them. CDR3 sequence reads: CSARVHGRPLSYNEQFF. As DNA, the CDR3 is TGCAGTGCTAGAGTCCATGGGCGCCCACTTTCCTACAATGAGCAGTTCTTC.

The CDR3 DNA reads TGCAGCGTCGGACGGCCTATGGGGGAGCAGTACTTC. Translating it yields CSVGRPMGEQYF. The rearrangement links TRBV29-1 to TRBJ2-7; D gene ambiguous. Germline V gene sequence: CDR1 SQVTM, CDR2 ANQGSEA. The CDR3 has 12 residues. The V end was cut by 6 bases, the J end by 7 bases, with 16 bases between.